The rows below give T cell receptor beta chains drawn from one sample of a study of blood T cell repertoires in COVID-19. Produced via immunoSEQ multiplex PCR; TCRdb's table is partial and in-frame only. The sample shows about 120,000 clones, 85% to 90% of them seen only once. Sequencing was done on a sample of peripheral blood. The receptors shown here come from a woman in her seventies with acute or convalescent COVID-19. Both conserved end residues are part of each CDR3. The order of the fields is V gene, clone size, D gene, J gene, CDR3 DNA, CDR3 protein. D genes are given only for firm matches. For some rows the clone size is stated as once, few or many, or as a class when expanded; others skip it.

>TRBV18|few|.|TRBJ1-3
TGTGCCAGCTCTGTTGGGGCTAGCTCTGGAAACACCATATATTTT
CASSVGASSGNTIYF
>TRBV25-1|.|.|TRBJ2-6
TGTGCCAGCAGTGACTTCTCTGGGGCCAACGTCCTGACTTTC
CASSDFSGANVLTF
>TRBV28|few|TRBD1|TRBJ2-7
TGTGCCAGCAGTGTACCGGGACAGCGGCCCTACGAGCAGTACTTC
CASSVPGQRPYEQYF
>TRBV18|.|TRBD1|TRBJ2-5
TGTGCCAGCTCACCGAACGAGAGGACAGGGCATCAAGAGACCCAGTACTTC
CASSPNERTGHQETQYF
>TRBV28|.|.|TRBJ1-4
TGTGCCAGCAGACCCGGGACATCCGGAGAAAAACTGTTTTTT
CASRPGTSGEKLFF
>TRBV28|.|.|TRBJ1-5
TGTGCCAGCAGGCTATTAAATCAGCCCCAGCATTTT
CASRLLNQPQHF
>TRBV5-1|.|TRBD1|TRBJ2-1
TGCGCCAGCAGCCCTACAGGGGACGGATACAATGAGCAGTTCTTC
CASSPTGDGYNEQFF
>TRBV3-1/TRBV3-2|.|.|TRBJ1-3
TGTGCCAGCAGCCAAGATTGGAGGGGTGGAAACACCATATATTTT
CASSQDWRGGNTIYF
>TRBV28|.|TRBD1|TRBJ1-2
TGTGCCAGCAGTTTACGGCGATCAAAACGGGACAGCTATGGCTACACCTTC
CASSLRRSKRDSYGYTF
>TRBV7-3|.|TRBD1|TRBJ1-1
TGTGCCAGCAGCCCGGACCGGACAGGGCGGGCTTTCTTT
CASSPDRTGRAFF
>TRBV7-2|.|.|TRBJ2-7
TGTGCCAGCAGCTTAATTGGGAGCTCCTACGAGCAGTACTTC
CASSLIGSSYEQYF
>TRBV7-3|.|TRBD2|TRBJ2-1
TGTGCCAGCAGCCTTTGGGGGGGTAACAATGAGCAGTTCTTC
CASSLWGGNNEQFF
>TRBV27|.|TRBD2|TRBJ2-7
TGTGCCAGCAGTTTGGGCTTCGGGGGGGAGCAGTACTTC
CASSLGFGGEQYF
>TRBV29-1|.|TRBD1|TRBJ1-5
TGCAGCGTTGCAACAGGGGGCCTTAATCAGCCCCAGCATTTT
CSVATGGLNQPQHF
>TRBV18|.|.|TRBJ2-1
TGTGCCAGCTCACCAGTCCAGGCTTACAATGAGCAGTTCTTC
CASSPVQAYNEQFF
>TRBV7-6|few|TRBD1|TRBJ2-7
TGTGCCAGCAGCTTAGAGACGGGACAGGCCTACGAGCAGTACTTC
CASSLETGQAYEQYF
>TRBV2|.|.|TRBJ1-3
TGTGCCAGCAGTGGAGACAGACTCTCTGGAAACACCATATATTTT
CASSGDRLSGNTIYF
>TRBV6-5|few|TRBD1|TRBJ1-5
TGTGCCAGCAGCCAAGGGGGCCAGCCCCAGCATTTT
CASSQGGQPQHF
>TRBV12-3/TRBV12-4|.|TRBD1|TRBJ1-1
TGTGCCAGCGGGGAGGACAGGCCAGAAGCTTTCTTT
CASGEDRPEAFF
>TRBV11-2|.|TRBD1|TRBJ1-2
TGTGCCAGCAGCTCCGACAGGGGAAACTATGGCTACACCTTC
CASSSDRGNYGYTF
>TRBV5-1|.|.|TRBJ2-3
TGCGCCAGCAGCTTAGGAGCGGTCACAGATACGCAGTATTTT
CASSLGAVTDTQYF
>TRBV5-1|few|TRBD1|TRBJ1-6
TGCGCCAGCAGCGGGCAGGACAGGGCCTCGATTTCACCCCTCCACTTT
CASSGQDRASISPLHF
>TRBV2|once|.|TRBJ1-2
TGTGCCAGCAGCGTACAGGGTAACTATGGCTACACCTTC
CASSVQGNYGYTF
>TRBV25-1|.|.|TRBJ2-7
TGTGCCAGCAGTGAATCTCTCCTACTAGCTTCCGAGCAGTACTTC
CASSESLLLASEQYF
>TRBV6-5|.|.|TRBJ1-2
TGTGCCAGCAGTTTTCCAGAACAGGTTTTGACGAGGGGCTACACCTTC
CASSFPEQVLTRGYTF
>TRBV2|.|.|TRBJ2-3
TGTGCCAGCAGGGAGGGACGGGTCACAGATACGCAGTATTTT
CASREGRVTDTQYF
>TRBV30|few|.|TRBJ1-5
TGTGCCTGGACAACGGGGGGGACTCATCAGCCCCAGCATTTT
CAWTTGGTHQPQHF
>TRBV5-1|.|TRBD2|TRBJ2-1
TGCGCCAGCAGCTTGGTAGCGGGGGGTTCGAATGAGCAGTTCTTC
CASSLVAGGSNEQFF
>TRBV6-5|once|TRBD1|TRBJ1-6
TGTGCCAGCAGATTCAGACAGGGGCATAATTCACCCCTCCACTTT
CASRFRQGHNSPLHF
>TRBV11-2|few|TRBD1|TRBJ1-3
TGTGCCAGCAGCTTAATACAGGGGGCTGGTGGAAACACCATATATTTT
CASSLIQGAGGNTIYF
>TRBV11-2|.|TRBD2|TRBJ2-4
TGTGCCAGCAGCTTAGACGTGCTAAGAGTTAGCGGGGCCAAAAACATTCAGTACTTC
CASSLDVLRVSGAKNIQYF